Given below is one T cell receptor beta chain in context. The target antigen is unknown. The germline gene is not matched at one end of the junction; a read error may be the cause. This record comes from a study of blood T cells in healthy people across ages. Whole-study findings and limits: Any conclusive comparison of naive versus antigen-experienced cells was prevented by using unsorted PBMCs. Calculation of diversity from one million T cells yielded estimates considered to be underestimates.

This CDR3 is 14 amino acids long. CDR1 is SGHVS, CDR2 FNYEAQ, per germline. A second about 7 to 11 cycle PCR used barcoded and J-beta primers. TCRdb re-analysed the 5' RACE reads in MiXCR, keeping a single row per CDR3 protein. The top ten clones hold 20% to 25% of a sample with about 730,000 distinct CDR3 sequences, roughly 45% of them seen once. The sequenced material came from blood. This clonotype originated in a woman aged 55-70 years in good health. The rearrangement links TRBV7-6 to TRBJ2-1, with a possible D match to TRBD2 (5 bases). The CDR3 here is CACSLSLAYNEQFF. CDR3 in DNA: TGTGCCTGCAGCTTATCACTAGCCTACAATGAGCAGTTCTTC.